The 30 T cell receptor beta chains in this list originate from one sample, sequenced in a study of CD8 T cells in Susac syndrome (dated by TCRdb to the late 2010s). The library was prepared using the immunoSEQ multiplex PCR assay. RNA was extracted with the RNeasy kit and about 0.5 to 1 ug was reverse transcribed using random hexamers. The raw public data were reprocessed by TCRdb itself: fastp quality trimming at Q25, MiXCR clonotype calling, in-frame beta chains only. Every CDR3 protein is listed once, alongside the most common genes and DNA of its rows. A total of about 25,000 distinct CDR3 sequences appear in this sample, around 94% of them only once. Approximately 0.25% of the sample comes from the top ten. The sample taken for sequencing was CD8+ T cells from PBMCs. The receptors derive from a human donor in good health.

The sample holds one count of this clonotype. J is TRBJ2-3 and V is TRBV2; no clear D gene. This CDR3 comprises 14 residues. Germline V gene sequence: CDR1 SNHLY, CDR2 FYNNEI. The V and J ends lost 0 bases and 0 bases respectively, with 4 bases between them. This CDR3 is CASSEAFSTDTQYF. Written as DNA, the CDR3 is TGTGCCAGCAGTGAAGCTTTTAGCACAGATACGCAGTATTTT.

This rearrangement joins TRBV6-2 or TRBV6-3 to TRBJ2-7; D possibly corresponds to TRBD1 (5 bases). Germline V CDR1 and CDR2: MNHEY, SVGEGT. The germline V and J ends were trimmed by 6 bases and 0 bases, with 15 bases remaining between them. This CDR3 comprises 15 residues. This CDR3 is CASRWGVSNSYEQYF. Written as DNA, the CDR3 is TGTGCCAGCAGGTGGGGCGTCTCAAACTCCTACGAGCAGTACTTC.

This chain uses TRBV15 with TRBJ1-2, with D perhaps matching TRBD1 (6 bases). CDR3 length: 15 amino acids. The germline V and J ends were trimmed by 0 bases and 8 bases, with 16 bases remaining between them. Per the germline V gene, CDR1 is LNHNV and CDR2 is YYDKDF (reference sequence). The CDR3 coding sequence is TGTGCCACCAGCAGAGAGGGGGCGGCAGGGGCCGGCTACACCTTC. It specifies CATSREGAAGAGYTF. The whole variable domain, filled in from reference TRBV15 and TRBJ1-2, reads DAMVIQNPRYQVTQFGKPVTLSCSQTLNHNVMYWYQQKSSQAPKLLFHYYDKDFNNEADTPDNFQSRRPNTSFCFLDIRSPGLGDTAMYLCATSREGAAGAGYTFGSGTRLTVV.

V is TRBV7-8 and J is TRBJ2-7, with TRBD1 as a possible D gene (6 bases). The CDR3 runs 14 residues. Germline V gene sequence: CDR1 SGHVS, CDR2 FQNEAQ. V was cut by 5 bases and J by 5 bases, with 16 bases left in between. CDR3 DNA: TGTGCCAGCAGCCAGGGGTCGGTCGTCCACGAGCAGTACTTC. Its protein product is CASSQGSVVHEQYF.

The J gene is TRBJ2-1, the V gene TRBV20-1; 10 nucleotides agree with TRBD2. The ends lost 6 bases at V and 0 bases at J; junction bases unmatched: 8. CDR1 is DFQATT, CDR2 SNEGSKA, per germline (reference sequence). The CDR3 spans 16 residues. For the CDR3, the DNA is TGCAGTGCCTTCGAACTAGCGGGGTTCTCCTACAATGAGCAGTTCTTC. It specifies CSAFELAGFSYNEQFF.

Details on this clonotype: Germline and junction disagree at one end, which may indicate a read error. The V call is TRBV7-7, the J call TRBJ2-1, with 9 nucleotides matching TRBD1. Germline V CDR1 and CDR2: SSHAT, FNYEAQ (reference sequence). CDR3 length equals 14 residues. CDR3: CASSSGTGLDEQFF. The CDR3 DNA is TGTGCTAGCAGCTCCGGGACAGGGTTGGATGAGCAGTTCTTC. Full variable domain (missing parts from reference TRBV7-7 and TRBJ2-1): GAGVSQSPRYKVTKRGQDVTLRCDPISSHATLYWYQQALGQGPEFLTYFNYEAQPDKSGLPSDRFSAERPEGSISTLTIQRTEQRDSAMYRCASSSGTGLDEQFFGPGTRLTVL.

Points on this clonotype: A junction boundary mismatches the germline segment, possibly from a read error. The CDR3 nucleotides read TGTGCCAGCAAATCAGATAGTCAGGGACGCACAGATATGCAGTATTTT. Translated: CASKSDSQGRTDMQYF. The chain is built from TRBV2 and TRBJ2-3; either TRBD1 or TRBD2 may supply D (5 bases each). CDR3 size: 16 residues. CDR1 is SNHLY, CDR2 FYNNEI, per germline.

The CDR3 region is CASSPGTVHTDTQYF. CDR3 DNA sequence: TGCGCCAGCAGCCCGGGGACAGTTCACACAGATACGCAGTATTTT. The V gene is TRBV5-1, the J gene TRBJ2-3; TRBD1 matches 7 bases. The CDR3 length is 15 residues. In germline, CDR1 is SGHRS, CDR2 YFSETQ. V lost 4 bases to trimming and J lost 2 bases; unmatched junction nucleotides: 7.

The chain recombines TRBV12-3 or TRBV12-4 with TRBJ2-3; D remains unclear. The ends were cut back, 3 bases at V and 1 base at J, with 8 bases in the middle. The CDR3 runs to 14 residues. CDR3 region: CASSFSDGTDTQYF. CDR3 nucleotide sequence: TGTGCCAGCAGTTTCAGCGATGGCACAGATACGCAGTATTTT.

This clonotype was found a few times. CDR3 in amino acids: CASSLRPAGVDSQPQHF. CDR3 coding DNA: TGCGCCAGCAGCTTGAGGCCCGCCGGGGTTGACAGTCAGCCCCAGCATTTT. This chain connects TRBV5-1 to TRBJ1-5; TRBD1 is a possible D gene (5 bases). The germline V and J ends were trimmed by 1 base and 6 bases, with 20 bases remaining between them. The CDR3 contains 17 residues. Germline CDR1 and CDR2: SGHRS and YFSETQ.

Written as DNA, the CDR3 is TGTGCCAGCAGTTTCCTAGGGCTAGCGGGGGGGAATGACAATGAGCAGTTCTTC. As protein: CASSFLGLAGGNDNEQFF. The rearrangement joins TRBV27 to TRBJ2-1; 12 nucleotides match TRBD2. Losses at the gene ends were 3 bases for V and 5 bases for J; bases not matched to a gene: 11. Germline loops: CDR1 MNHEY, CDR2 SMNVEV (reference sequence). The CDR3 consists of 18 residues.

CDR3 nucleotides: TGTGCCAGCAGTTACGCGTGGAGCTCCTACGAGCAGTACTTC. Amino acids: CASSYAWSSYEQYF. The genes are TRBV6-2 or TRBV6-3 and TRBJ2-7; no reliable D call. CDR1 is MNHEY, CDR2 SVGEGT, per germline. The V and J ends lost 2 bases and 0 bases respectively, with 8 bases between them. The CDR3 is 14 residues long.

The chain has TRBV2 and TRBJ2-7; D gene uncertain. This CDR3 has 12 residues. Deletions cut 2 bases from V and 7 bases from J, with 9 bases between. CDR1 and CDR2 from the germline V gene are SNHLY and FYNNEI. CDR3 DNA: TGTGCCAGCAGTGAATCTAGTAGAGAGCAGTACTTC. This codes for CASSESSREQYF.

The chain couples TRBV12-3 or TRBV12-4 to TRBJ1-2; 7 bases line up with TRBD1. The CDR3 covers 14 residues. V shed 3 bases, J shed 0 bases, and the junction held 1 base outside the gene matches. Here the CDR3 DNA reads TGTGCCAGCAGTTTCGGGACAGCTAACTATGGCTACACCTTC. This sequence encodes CASSFGTANYGYTF.

The chain combines TRBV5-6 with TRBJ1-6, with no clear D. Trimming left V 0 bases short and J 14 bases short, with 12 bases between. The CDR3 runs 13 residues. Germline V gene data show CDR1 as SGHDT and CDR2 as YYEEEE. The CDR3 spells CASSLARSAALHF. The DNA of the CDR3 is TGTGCCAGCAGCTTGGCCCGGTCGGCGGCCCTCCACTTT. Supplemented by reference TRBV5-6 and TRBJ1-6, the full variable domain reads DAGVTQSPTHLIKTRGQQVTLRCSPKSGHDTVSWYQQALGQGPQFIFQYYEEEERQRGNFPDRFSGHQFPNYSSELNVNALLLGDSALYLCASSLARSAALHFGNGTRLTVT.

V and J are TRBV5-8 and TRBJ1-1; D ambiguous. The ends were cut back, 4 bases at V and 8 bases at J, with 12 bases in the middle. The CDR3 contains 12 residues. CDR1 and CDR2 (germline): SGHTS, YDEGEE. CDR3: CASSAFGSEAFF. For the CDR3, the DNA is TGTGCCAGCAGCGCGTTCGGGAGCGAAGCTTTCTTT.

This clonotype was seen a single time. The CDR3: CASSDGTSGFNEQFF. CDR3 DNA sequence: TGTGCCAGCAGTGATGGGACTAGCGGCTTTAATGAGCAGTTCTTC. This chain joins TRBV6-4 and TRBJ2-1; 11 bases are a match to TRBD2. The CDR3 has 15 residues. Trimming took 3 bases from V and 7 from J; bases not matched to a gene: 5. Germline values: CDR1 MRHNA, CDR2 SNTAGT.

The rearrangement uses TRBV20-1 and TRBJ2-7; 9 bases line up with TRBD1. V gave up 2 bases and J gave up 3 bases; unmatched junction bases: 2. CDR3 length: 13 residues. Germline V lookup: CDR1 DFQATT, CDR2 SNEGSKA (reference sequence). CDR3 sequence reads: CSARTTGGYEQYF. The CDR3 nucleotides are TGCAGTGCTAGAACGACAGGGGGCTACGAGCAGTACTTC.

This chain joins TRBV10-1 and TRBJ2-3; no definite D call. Trimming cost V 6 bases and J 0 bases, with 7 bases left between them. Germline V gives CDR1 WNHNN, CDR2 SYGVQD (reference sequence). This CDR3 comprises 13 residues. The chain's CDR3 is CASRGRSTDTQYF. DNA of the CDR3: TGCGCCAGCAGAGGAAGGAGCACAGATACGCAGTATTTT.

The V call is TRBV3-1, the J call TRBJ2-2, with TRBD2 matching over 8 bases. The trim removed 2 bases at V and 7 bases at J, leaving 9 bases unmatched. Germline V lookup: CDR1 LGHDT, CDR2 YNNKEL (reference sequence). The CDR3 extends over 16 amino acids. In nucleotides, the CDR3 is TGTGCCAGCAGCCAAAGTAACGGGGGGGTCGGCGGGGAGCTGTTTTTT. This sequence encodes CASSQSNGGVGGELFF.

CDR3: CASSADRARRTQHF. For the CDR3, the DNA is TGTGCCAGCAGTGCGGACAGGGCGCGTCGGACCCAGCATTTT. This chain connects TRBV12-3 or TRBV12-4 to TRBJ1-5; 8 bases match TRBD1. With V trimmed by 5 bases and J by 11 bases, 11 bases remained unmatched. The CDR3 is 14 amino acids.

This clonotype was seen only once. The V and J genes are TRBV2 and TRBJ2-1, with 7 bases fitting TRBD2. V shed 4 bases and J 9 bases; nucleotides not matched to a gene: 3. The CDR3 has 12 amino acids. Germline V gene lookup returns CDR1 SNHLY and CDR2 FYNNEI. CDR3 region: CASSASSGEQFF. Here the CDR3 DNA reads TGTGCCAGCAGTGCCTCTAGCGGTGAGCAGTTCTTC.

This clonotype was seen just once. V is TRBV27 and J is TRBJ1-2, with a possible D match to TRBD1 (6 bases). The CDR3 runs to 14 residues. Germline CDR1 reads MNHEY; CDR2 reads SMNVEV (reference sequence). The ends were cut back, 2 bases at V and 4 bases at J, with 11 bases in the middle. In DNA form, the CDR3 reads TGTGCCAGCAGTTTACGACAGGACCTCTATGGCTACACCTTC. It codes for CASSLRQDLYGYTF.

CDR3 sequence (DNA): TGTGCCAGCAGTTCCTTCACAGATACGCAGTATTTT. It yields the protein CASSSFTDTQYF. This chain connects TRBV27 to TRBJ2-3; no firm D call. Germline-derived CDR1 and CDR2 are MNHEY and SMNVEV (reference sequence). V gave up 4 bases and J gave up 2 bases, with 4 bases separating them. CDR3 length equals 12 residues.

This clonotype was observed a single time. The rearrangement links TRBV27 to TRBJ1-5; the match to TRBD1 covers 9 bases. The CDR3 loop spans 15 amino acids. Looked up from germline, CDR1 is MNHEY and CDR2 is SMNVEV (reference sequence). V shed 2 bases, J shed 7 bases, and the junction held 6 bases outside the gene matches. Here the CDR3 DNA reads TGTGCCAGCAGTTTAAGTGGGACAGGGCGCCAGCCCCAGCATTTT. It translates to CASSLSGTGRQPQHF.

V is TRBV7-6 and J is TRBJ2-5; D may be TRBD1 (5 bases). CDR1 and CDR2 from the germline V gene are SGHVS and FNYEAQ. Deletions cut 0 bases from V and 0 bases from J, with 8 bases between. This CDR3 spans 15 amino acids. The CDR3, as DNA: TGTGCCAGCAGCTTAGCGTCAGGGTACCAAGAGACCCAGTACTTC. It translates to CASSLASGYQETQYF.

J is TRBJ2-3 and V is TRBV12-5; D unclear. The germline V gene encodes CDR1 LGHNT and CDR2 FRNRAP. The CDR3 is made up of 17 amino acids. V lost 0 bases and J 6 bases, leaving 19 bases between the germline ends. Here the CDR3 DNA reads TGTGCTAGTGGTTTGGTACTTCAGGAAATAACGTTGGATACGCAGTATTTT. Protein sequence: CASGLVLQEITLDTQYF. Complete variable domain (other parts from reference TRBV12-5 and TRBJ2-3): DARVTQTPRHKVTEMGQEVTMRCQPILGHNTVFWYRQTMMQGLELLAYFRNRAPLDDSGMPKDRFSAEMPDATLATLKIQPSEPRDSAVYFCASGLVLQEITLDTQYFGPGTRLTVL.

The V call is TRBV6-5, the J call TRBJ2-1, with D tentatively TRBD1 or TRBD2 (5 bases each). Trimming took off 0 bases at V and 8 bases at J, with 29 bases between the two ends. Germline loops: CDR1 MNHEY, CDR2 SVGAGI. This CDR3 region has 20 residues. Written as DNA, the CDR3 is TGTGCCAGCAGTTACTCGATTTCCGGGGCCAGCCTCACCCGATGGGATGAGCAGTTCTTC. It codes for CASSYSISGASLTRWDEQFF.

V usage is TRBV27 and J usage is TRBJ1-5; D might be TRBD1 (5 bases). From germline, CDR1 is MNHEY and CDR2 SMNVEV (reference sequence). This CDR3 has 14 residues. The germline V and J ends were trimmed by 5 bases and 4 bases, with 12 bases remaining between them. The CDR3: CASSRRGENQPQHF. DNA for the CDR3: TGTGCCAGCAGTCGCCGGGGCGAAAATCAGCCCCAGCATTTT.

The rearrangement uses TRBV9 and TRBJ1-6, with D possibly TRBD1 on 5 matching bases. CDR1 is SGDLS, CDR2 YYNGEE, per germline. Trimming removed 2 bases from V and 0 bases from J, with 12 bases in between. The CDR3 is 17 residues long. Written as DNA, the CDR3 is TGTGCCAGCAGCGTTTCGGGGCGGAGCTCCTATAATTCACCCCTCCACTTT. Translated, it gives CASSVSGRSSYNSPLHF.